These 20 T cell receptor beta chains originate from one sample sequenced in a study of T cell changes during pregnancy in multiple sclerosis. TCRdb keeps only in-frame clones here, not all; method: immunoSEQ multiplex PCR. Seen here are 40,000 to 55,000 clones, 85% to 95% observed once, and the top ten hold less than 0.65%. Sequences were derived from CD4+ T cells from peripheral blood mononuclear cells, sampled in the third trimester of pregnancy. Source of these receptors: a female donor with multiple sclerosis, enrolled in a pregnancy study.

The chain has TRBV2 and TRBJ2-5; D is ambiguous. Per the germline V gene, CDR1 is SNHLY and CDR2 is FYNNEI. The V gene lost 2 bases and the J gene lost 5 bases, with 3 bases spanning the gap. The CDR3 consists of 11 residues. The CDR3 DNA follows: TGTGCCAGCAGTGAACGGGAGACCCAGTACTTC. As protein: CASSERETQYF.

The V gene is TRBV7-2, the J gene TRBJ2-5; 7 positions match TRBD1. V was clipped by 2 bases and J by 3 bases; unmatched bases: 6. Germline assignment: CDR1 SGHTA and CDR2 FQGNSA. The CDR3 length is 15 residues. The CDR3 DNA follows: TGTGCCAGCAGCTTACATGGGACAGAGAAAGAGACCCAGTACTTC. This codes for CASSLHGTEKETQYF.

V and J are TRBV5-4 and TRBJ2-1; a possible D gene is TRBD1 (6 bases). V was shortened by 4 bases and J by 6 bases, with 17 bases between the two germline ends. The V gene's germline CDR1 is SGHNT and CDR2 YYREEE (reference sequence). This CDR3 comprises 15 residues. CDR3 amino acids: CASSLGTHNSNEQFF. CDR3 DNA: TGTGCCAGCAGCCTAGGGACACATAACTCCAATGAGCAGTTCTTC.

The CDR3 DNA reads TGTGCCATCAGCGACCCGGGACAGGGGGCGGGGGTCGAGCAGTACTTC. Translating it yields CAISDPGQGAGVEQYF. The rearrangement uses TRBV10-3 and TRBJ2-7, with 12 bases matching TRBD1. This CDR3 region has 16 residues. Trimming took 6 bases from V and 6 from J; bases not matched to a gene: 12. Germline V gene data show CDR1 as ENHRY and CDR2 as SYGVKD.

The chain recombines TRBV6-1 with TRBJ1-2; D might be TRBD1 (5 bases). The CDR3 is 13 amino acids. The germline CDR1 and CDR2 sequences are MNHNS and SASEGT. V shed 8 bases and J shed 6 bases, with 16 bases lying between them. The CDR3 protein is CASLRGFGHGYTF. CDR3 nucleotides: TGTGCCAGCCTCCGGGGGTTCGGACATGGCTACACCTTC.

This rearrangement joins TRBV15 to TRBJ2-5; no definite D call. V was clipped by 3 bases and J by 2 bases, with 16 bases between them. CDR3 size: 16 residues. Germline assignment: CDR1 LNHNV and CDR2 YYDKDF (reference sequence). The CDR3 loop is CATSRVLGGAQETQYF. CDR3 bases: TGTGCCACCAGCAGGGTTCTAGGCGGAGCACAAGAGACCCAGTACTTC.

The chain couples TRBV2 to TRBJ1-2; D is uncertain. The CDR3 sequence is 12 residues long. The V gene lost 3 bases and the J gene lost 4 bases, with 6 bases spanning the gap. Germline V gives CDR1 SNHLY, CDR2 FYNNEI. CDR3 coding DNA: TGTGCCAGCAGTGATACGGGCTATGGCTACACCTTC. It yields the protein CASSDTGYGYTF.

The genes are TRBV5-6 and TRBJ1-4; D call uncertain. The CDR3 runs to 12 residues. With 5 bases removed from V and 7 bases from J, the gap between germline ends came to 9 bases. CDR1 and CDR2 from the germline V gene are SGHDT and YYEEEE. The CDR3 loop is CASSRGSEKLFF. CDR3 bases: TGTGCCAGCAGTCGAGGGTCTGAAAAACTGTTTTTT.

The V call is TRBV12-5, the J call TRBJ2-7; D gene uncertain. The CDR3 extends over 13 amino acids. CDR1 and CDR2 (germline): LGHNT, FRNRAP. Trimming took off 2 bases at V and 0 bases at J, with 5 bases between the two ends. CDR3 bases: TGTGCTAGTGGTTTGCCCAGCTCCTACGAGCAGTACTTC. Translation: CASGLPSSYEQYF.

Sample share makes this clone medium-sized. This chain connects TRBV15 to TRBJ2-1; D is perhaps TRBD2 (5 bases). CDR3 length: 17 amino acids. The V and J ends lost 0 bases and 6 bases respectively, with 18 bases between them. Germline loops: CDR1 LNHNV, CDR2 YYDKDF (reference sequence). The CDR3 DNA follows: TGTGCCACCAGCAGAGACCCGGAGGTGACTTGGGGCAATGAGCAGTTCTTC. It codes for CATSRDPEVTWGNEQFF.

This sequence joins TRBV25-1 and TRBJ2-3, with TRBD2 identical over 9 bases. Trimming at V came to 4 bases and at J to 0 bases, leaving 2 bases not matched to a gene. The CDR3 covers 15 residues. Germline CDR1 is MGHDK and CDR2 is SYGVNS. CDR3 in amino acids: CASSVLAGSTDTQYF. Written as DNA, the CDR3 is TGTGCCAGCAGTGTACTAGCGGGCAGCACAGATACGCAGTATTTT. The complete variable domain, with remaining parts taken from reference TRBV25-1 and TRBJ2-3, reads EADIYQTPRYLVIGTGKKITLECSQTMGHDKMYWYQQDPGMELHLIHYSYGVNSTEKGDLSSESTVSRIRTEHFPLTLESARPSHTSQYLCASSVLAGSTDTQYFGPGTRLTVL.

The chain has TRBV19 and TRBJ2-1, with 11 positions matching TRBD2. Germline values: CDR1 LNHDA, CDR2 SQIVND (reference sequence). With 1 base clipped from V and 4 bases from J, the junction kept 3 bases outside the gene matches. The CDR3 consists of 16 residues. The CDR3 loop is CASSIARLAGYNEQFF. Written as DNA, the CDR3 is TGTGCCAGTAGTATAGCAAGACTAGCGGGGTACAATGAGCAGTTCTTC.

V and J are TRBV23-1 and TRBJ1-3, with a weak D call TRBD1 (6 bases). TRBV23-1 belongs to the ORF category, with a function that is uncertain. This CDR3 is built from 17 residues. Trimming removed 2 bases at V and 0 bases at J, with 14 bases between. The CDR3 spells CASSQIGQPPSGNTIYF. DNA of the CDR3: TGCGCCAGCAGTCAAATCGGACAGCCTCCCTCTGGAAACACCATATATTTT.

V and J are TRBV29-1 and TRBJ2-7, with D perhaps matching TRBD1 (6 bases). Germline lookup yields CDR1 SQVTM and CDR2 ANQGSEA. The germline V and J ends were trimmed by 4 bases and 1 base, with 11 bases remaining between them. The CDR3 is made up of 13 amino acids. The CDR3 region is CSVGAGVSYEQYF. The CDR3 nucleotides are TGCAGCGTTGGCGCAGGGGTTTCCTACGAGCAGTACTTC.

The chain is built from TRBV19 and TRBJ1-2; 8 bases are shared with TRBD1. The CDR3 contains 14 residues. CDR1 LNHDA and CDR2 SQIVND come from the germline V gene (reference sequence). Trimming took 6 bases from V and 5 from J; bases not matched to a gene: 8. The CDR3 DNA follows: TGTGCCAGTAGGGACAGGGCGCCTGCTTATGGCTACACCTTC. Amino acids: CASRDRAPAYGYTF.

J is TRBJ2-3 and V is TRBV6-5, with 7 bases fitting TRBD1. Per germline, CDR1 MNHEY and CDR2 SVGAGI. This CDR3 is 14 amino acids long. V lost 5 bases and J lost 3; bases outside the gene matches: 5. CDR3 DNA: TGTGCCAGCAGTCTGACAGGGTGGACAGATACGCAGTATTTT. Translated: CASSLTGWTDTQYF.

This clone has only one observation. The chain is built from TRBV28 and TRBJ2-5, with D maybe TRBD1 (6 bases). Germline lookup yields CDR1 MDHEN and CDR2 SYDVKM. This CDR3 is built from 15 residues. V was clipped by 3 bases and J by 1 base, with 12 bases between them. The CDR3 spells CASSFRQGIQETQYF. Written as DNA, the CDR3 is TGTGCCAGCAGTTTCCGGCAGGGGATCCAAGAGACCCAGTACTTC.

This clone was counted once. DNA of the CDR3: TGTGCCAGCAGTCCCCAGTGGACTAGCGGATTAAATGAGCAGTTCTTC. Residues: CASSPQWTSGLNEQFF. The rearrangement uses TRBV28 and TRBJ2-1, with 10 bases matching TRBD2. The V gene end was trimmed by 5 bases and the J gene end by 7 bases; junction bases not matched to a gene: 11. Per germline, CDR1 MDHEN and CDR2 SYDVKM. The CDR3 is made up of 16 amino acids.

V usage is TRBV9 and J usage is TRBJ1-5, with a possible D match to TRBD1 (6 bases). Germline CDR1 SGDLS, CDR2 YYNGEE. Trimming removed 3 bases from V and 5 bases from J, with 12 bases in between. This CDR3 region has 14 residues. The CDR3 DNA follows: TGTGCCAGCAGCGCGACAGGTACCCATCAGCCCCAGCATTTT. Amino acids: CASSATGTHQPQHF.

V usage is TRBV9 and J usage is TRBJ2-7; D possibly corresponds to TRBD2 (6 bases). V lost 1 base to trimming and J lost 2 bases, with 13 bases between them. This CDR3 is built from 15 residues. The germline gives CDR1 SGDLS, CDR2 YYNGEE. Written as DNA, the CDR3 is TGTGCCAGCAGCGTAAATAGCGGAACCACCTACGAGCAGTACTTC. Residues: CASSVNSGTTYEQYF. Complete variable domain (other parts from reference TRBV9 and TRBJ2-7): DSGVTQTPKHLITATGQRVTLRCSPRSGDLSVYWYQQSLDQGLQFLIQYYNGEERAKGNILERFSAQQFPDLHSELNLSSLELGDSALYFCASSVNSGTTYEQYFGPGTRLTVT.